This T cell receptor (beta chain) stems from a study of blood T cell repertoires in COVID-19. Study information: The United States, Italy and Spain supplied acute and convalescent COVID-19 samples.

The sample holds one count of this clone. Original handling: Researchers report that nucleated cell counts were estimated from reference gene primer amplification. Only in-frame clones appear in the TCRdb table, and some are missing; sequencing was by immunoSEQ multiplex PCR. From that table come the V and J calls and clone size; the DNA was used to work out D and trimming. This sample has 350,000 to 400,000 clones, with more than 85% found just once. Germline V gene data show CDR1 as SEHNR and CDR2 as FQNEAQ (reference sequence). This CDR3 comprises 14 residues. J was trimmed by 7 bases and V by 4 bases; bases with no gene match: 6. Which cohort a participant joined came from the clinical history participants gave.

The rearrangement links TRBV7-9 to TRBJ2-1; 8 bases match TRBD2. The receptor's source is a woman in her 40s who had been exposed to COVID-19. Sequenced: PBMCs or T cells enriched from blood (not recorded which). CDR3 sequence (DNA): TGTGCCAGCAGCTCGACCGGGACTAGTAATGAGCAGTTCTTC. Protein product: CASSSTGTSNEQFF. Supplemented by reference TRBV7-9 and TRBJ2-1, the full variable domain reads DTGVSQNPRHKITKRGQNVTFRCDPISEHNRLYWYRQTLGQGPEFLTYFQNEAQLEKSRLLSDRFSAERPKGSFSTLEIQRTEQGDSAMYLCASSSTGTSNEQFFGPGTRLTVL.